Listed below are T cell receptor beta chains from one sample, sequenced in a study of T cell responses to AZD1222 COVID-19 vaccine. Sequenced by immunoSEQ multiplex PCR; TCRdb stores in-frame clones only, minus some. Of 95,000 to 150,000 clones in the sample, 80% to 90% were seen once. The material sequenced was peripheral blood, taken on day 0 of AZD1222 vaccination. Receptors originate from an adult in good health. The CDR3 runs from the conserved cysteine through the conserved F or W. D genes are given only for firm matches. Part of the rows lack a size; the others show once, few, many or a class for expanded clones.

clone_size j_call v_call cdr3_length d_call cdr3_aa cdr3_nt
. TRBJ2-7 TRBV28 13 TRBD1 CASSLGQGGEQYF TGTGCCAGCAGTTTAGGACAGGGGGGCGAGCAGTACTTC
. TRBJ2-7 TRBV27 11 . CATSTAAEQYF TGTGCCACCTCGACTGCCGCCGAGCAGTACTTC
. TRBJ1-2 TRBV27 14 . CASSPAGGGYGYTF TGTGCCAGCAGTCCCGCTGGGGGCGGCTATGGCTACACCTTC
few TRBJ1-1 TRBV19 14 . CASSMKAVAPEAFF TGTGCCAGTAGTATGAAGGCCGTTGCCCCTGAAGCTTTCTTT
. TRBJ1-2 TRBV28 12 . CASSWANYGYTF TGTGCCAGCAGTTGGGCCAACTATGGCTACACCTTC
few TRBJ1-4 TRBV28 14 . CASSKGGANEKLFF TGTGCCAGCAGTAAGGGGGGGGCTAATGAAAAACTGTTTTTT
. TRBJ2-5 TRBV30 17 TRBD2 CAWSLPPPRGRDETQYF TGTGCCTGGAGCCTACCGCCCCCCCGCGGGAGGGACGAGACCCAGTACTTC
. TRBJ2-7 TRBV7-9 14 . CASSPRTADYEQYF TGTGCCAGCAGCCCCCGGACCGCCGACTACGAGCAGTACTTC
. TRBJ2-5 TRBV30 15 TRBD2 CAWTPGSGSVETQYF TGTGCCTGGACCCCTGGTAGCGGGAGTGTTGAGACCCAGTACTTC
. TRBJ1-2 TRBV20-1 10 . CSAGLQWDTF TGCAGTGCTGGGCTTCAGTGGGACACCTTC
once TRBJ2-7 TRBV10-3 12 . CAISKDTYEQYF TGTGCCATCAGCAAAGATACGTACGAGCAGTACTTC
. TRBJ1-1 TRBV29-1 11 . CSGGGWPEAFF TGCAGCGGAGGGGGGTGGCCTGAAGCTTTCTTT
once TRBJ2-1 TRBV4-3 16 . CASSQGIWTDYNEQFF TGCGCCAGCAGCCAAGGTATTTGGACGGATTACAATGAGCAGTTCTTC
. TRBJ1-2 TRBV5-4 15 . CASSPSGRRRIGYTF TGTGCCAGCAGCCCATCGGGGCGCCGGAGGATTGGCTACACCTTC
. TRBJ2-1 TRBV5-1 18 TRBD2 CASTPRGLGGGAYNEQFF TGCGCCAGCACCCCTAGAGGGTTGGGCGGGGGAGCTTACAATGAGCAGTTCTTC
few TRBJ1-4 TRBV2 15 . CASSAQGTTNEKLFF TGTGCCAGCAGCGCACAGGGAACAACTAATGAAAAACTGTTTTTT
. TRBJ1-1 TRBV12-5 16 . CASGLVLGDSNTEAFF TGTGCTAGTGGTTTGGTACTCGGGGATTCGAACACTGAAGCTTTCTTT
. TRBJ2-3 TRBV9 15 TRBD1 CASSLQGAGTDTQYF TGTGCCAGCAGCCTCCAGGGGGCGGGCACAGATACGCAGTATTTT
once TRBJ1-5 TRBV3-1/TRBV3-2 14 TRBD1 CASSQGQGNQPQHF TGTGCCAGCAGCCAGGGACAGGGCAATCAGCCCCAGCATTTT
. TRBJ2-1 TRBV6-5 15 TRBD2 CASSLVAGENNEQFF TGTGCCAGCAGCCTAGTAGCGGGAGAGAACAATGAGCAGTTCTTC
. TRBJ1-1 TRBV11-2 13 . CASSLDLGSEAFF TGTGCCAGCAGCTTAGATTTGGGCTCGGAAGCTTTCTTT
. TRBJ2-1 TRBV24-1 14 TRBD2 CATSAGGGYNEQFF TGTGCCACCAGCGCCGGGGGGGGCTACAATGAGCAGTTCTTC
. TRBJ1-6 TRBV5-1 16 . CANSLGWGAVVSPLHF TGCGCCAACAGCTTGGGGTGGGGGGCCGTGGTCTCACCCCTCCACTTT
. TRBJ1-2 TRBV6-5 14 . CASSLRTDPYGYTF TGTGCCAGCAGCTTACGGACAGACCCCTATGGCTACACCTTC
. TRBJ1-4 TRBV4-3 16 TRBD1 CASSPGAGGLNEKLFF TGCGCCAGCAGCCCGGGTGCAGGGGGCCTTAATGAAAAACTGTTTTTT
. TRBJ2-5 TRBV28 15 . CASTILRGDQETQYF TGTGCCAGCACCATATTAAGGGGCGATCAAGAGACCCAGTACTTC
few TRBJ1-2 TRBV2 14 . CASSHLDMNYGYTF TGTGCCAGCAGCCACCTAGACATGAACTATGGCTACACCTTC
. TRBJ1-6 TRBV9 13 . CASSVGLDSPLHF TGTGCCAGCAGCGTAGGGCTGGATTCACCCCTCCACTTT
. TRBJ1-2 TRBV6-6 15 TRBD1 CASSPPGQTMGGYTF TGTGCCAGCAGTCCCCCGGGACAGACTATGGGAGGCTACACCTTC
. TRBJ1-2 TRBV28 13 . CASSAESARGYTF TGTGCCAGCAGTGCAGAATCCGCGCGGGGCTACACCTTC
. TRBJ1-2 TRBV29-1 14 TRBD1 CSVESRRGGYGYTF TGCAGCGTTGAATCTCGCAGGGGGGGTTATGGCTACACCTTC
. TRBJ1-2 TRBV21-1 17 . CASSKVGRTAKNYGYTF TGTGCCAGCAGCAAAGTCGGTCGCACCGCAAAGAACTATGGCTACACCTTC
. TRBJ2-1 TRBV3-1/TRBV3-2 17 TRBD2 CASSQQGTSGPYNEQFF TGTGCCAGCAGCCAACAAGGGACTAGCGGGCCTTACAATGAGCAGTTCTTC
few TRBJ2-2 TRBV7-2 12 . CASSQLLGELFF TGTGCCAGCAGCCAGTTACTGGGGGAGCTGTTTTTT
once TRBJ2-3 TRBV9 15 TRBD1 CASSATGVGTDTQYF TGTGCCAGCAGCGCTACAGGGGTTGGCACAGATACGCAGTATTTT
. TRBJ1-1 TRBV19 14 TRBD1 CASRRGRTYTEAFF TGTGCCAGTCGCAGGGGGCGGACGTACACTGAAGCTTTCTTT
. TRBJ1-1 TRBV28 14 . CASSLWGVLTEAFF TGTGCCAGCAGTTTATGGGGGGTTCTCACTGAAGCTTTCTTT
. TRBJ1-2 TRBV7-3 13 TRBD1 CASSQGDRGGYTF TGTGCCAGCAGCCAGGGGGACAGGGGTGGCTACACCTTC
once TRBJ2-7 TRBV29-1 14 . CSVGGETISYEQYF TGCAGCGTTGGGGGGGAAACAATATCCTACGAGCAGTACTTC
. TRBJ2-7 TRBV5-1 13 . CASSPSLTGSKYF TGCGCCAGCAGCCCCAGCCTGACCGGCTCTAAGTACTTC
once TRBJ2-1 TRBV10-1 15 . CASRQLIIGGYEQFF TGCGCCAGCAGACAACTGATAATCGGGGGCTATGAGCAGTTCTTC
. TRBJ2-1 TRBV28 14 . CASSFIGSYNEQFF TGTGCCAGCAGTTTTATAGGTTCCTACAATGAGCAGTTCTTC
. TRBJ2-4 TRBV30 15 . CAWSRNRVGKNIQYF TGTGCCTGGAGTCGAAACAGGGTTGGCAAAAACATTCAGTACTTC
few TRBJ1-5 TRBV28 12 . CASSYGNQPQHF TGTGCCAGCAGTTACGGGAATCAGCCCCAGCATTTT
few TRBJ1-1 TRBV7-6 16 . CASSLELGGLNTEAFF TGTGCCAGCAGCTTAGAACTCGGAGGATTGAACACTGAAGCTTTCTTT
. TRBJ1-6 TRBV12-5 17 TRBD1 CASGLAGGSSYNSPLHF TGTGCTAGTGGTTTGGCAGGGGGTAGCTCCTATAATTCACCCCTCCACTTT